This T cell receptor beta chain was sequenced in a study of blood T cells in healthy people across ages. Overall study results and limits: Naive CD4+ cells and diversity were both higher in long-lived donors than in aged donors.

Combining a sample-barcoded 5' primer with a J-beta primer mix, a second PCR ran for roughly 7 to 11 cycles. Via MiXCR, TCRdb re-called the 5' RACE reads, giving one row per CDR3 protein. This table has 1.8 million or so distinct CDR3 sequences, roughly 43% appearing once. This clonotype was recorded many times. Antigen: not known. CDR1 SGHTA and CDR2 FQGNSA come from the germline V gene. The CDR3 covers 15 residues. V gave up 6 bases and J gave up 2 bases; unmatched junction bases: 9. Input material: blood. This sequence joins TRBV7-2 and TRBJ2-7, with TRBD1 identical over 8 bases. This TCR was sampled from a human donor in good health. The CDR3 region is CASSQLQGAAYEQYF. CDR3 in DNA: TGTGCCAGCAGTCAACTTCAGGGGGCAGCCTACGAGCAGTACTTC. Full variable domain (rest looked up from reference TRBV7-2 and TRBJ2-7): GAGVSQSPSNKVTEKGKDVELRCDPISGHTALYWYRQSLGQGLEFLIYFQGNSAPDKSGLPSDRFSAERTGGSVSTLTIQRTQQEDSAVYLCASSQLQGAAYEQYFGPGTRLTVT.